One sample yielded the 25 T cell receptor beta chains listed below, sequenced in a study of blood T cell repertoires in COVID-19. Profiled with immunoSEQ multiplex PCR; TCRdb holds only in-frame clones, not every one. The sample holds around 200,000 clones, roughly 80% seen once. The sample was peripheral blood. The receptor source for this set is a human donor in a cohort sampled during active COVID-19.

The CDR3 bases are TGCGCCAGCAGCTCTGGACAGGGCTCTAATGAAAAACTGTTTTTT. Protein: CASSSGQGSNEKLFF. The chain employs TRBV5-1 and TRBJ1-4; 8 nucleotides agree with TRBD1. Germline V CDR1 and CDR2: SGHRS, YFSETQ. With 3 bases clipped from V and 3 bases from J, the junction kept 4 bases outside the gene matches. This CDR3 comprises 15 residues.

The chain combines TRBV27 with TRBJ1-6; weak D call: TRBD1 (6 bases). The germline V gene has CDR1 MNHEY and CDR2 SMNVEV (reference sequence). There are 16 residues in the CDR3. The V and J ends lost 5 bases and 3 bases respectively, with 14 bases between them. DNA of the CDR3: TGTGCCAGCAGTCTAAGGACAGCCAGCTATAATTCACCCCTCCACTTT. Translated: CASSLRTASYNSPLHF.

The chain uses TRBV7-9 and TRBJ2-3; the match to TRBD2 covers 8 bases. Trimming cost V 0 bases and J 3 bases; bases outside gene matches: 5. In germline, CDR1 is SEHNR, CDR2 FQNEAQ (reference sequence). The CDR3 totals 16 residues. The CDR3 protein is CASSLATASGTDTQYF. The CDR3 DNA sequence: TGTGCCAGCAGCTTAGCAACGGCTAGCGGGACAGATACGCAGTATTTT. The full variable domain, with the rest looked up from reference TRBV7-9 and TRBJ2-3, is DTGVSQNPRHKITKRGQNVTFRCDPISEHNRLYWYRQTLGQGPEFLTYFQNEAQLEKSRLLSDRFSAERPKGSFSTLEIQRTEQGDSAMYLCASSLATASGTDTQYFGPGTRLTVL.

This clone was seen at least ten times. V and J are TRBV27 and TRBJ2-1; possible D gene TRBD1, 6 bases. Germline-derived CDR1 and CDR2 are MNHEY and SMNVEV (reference sequence). This CDR3 is 15 amino acids long. Trimming cost V 4 bases and J 8 bases, with 18 bases left between them. This CDR3 is CASSSGQGLPHEQFF. CDR3 coding DNA: TGTGCCAGCAGTTCGGGACAAGGGCTACCCCATGAGCAGTTCTTC.

This chain connects TRBV9 to TRBJ1-5, with TRBD1 as a possible D gene (5 bases). The germline V and J ends were trimmed by 2 bases and 3 bases, with 12 bases remaining between them. The CDR3 extends over 15 amino acids. Per germline, CDR1 SGDLS and CDR2 YYNGEE. CDR3 DNA: TGTGCCAGCAGCGTCGACGGGGGGAACAATCAGCCCCAGCATTTT. Protein: CASSVDGGNNQPQHF.

This rearrangement joins TRBV28 to TRBJ2-2; 7 nucleotides align to TRBD1. The CDR3 sequence is 14 residues long. Trimming removed 3 bases from V and 7 bases from J; junction bases left unmatched: 5. Germline V gene sequence: CDR1 MDHEN, CDR2 SYDVKM. The CDR3 is CASSFQQGIGELFF. Written as DNA, the CDR3 is TGTGCCAGCAGTTTTCAACAGGGGATCGGGGAGCTGTTTTTT.

This clone has a handful of counts. V gene TRBV30 combines with J gene TRBJ1-1; D is unresolved. Looked up from germline, CDR1 is GTSNPN and CDR2 is SVGIG (reference sequence). Between the trimmed V and J ends, which lost 3 bases and 0 bases, there was a span of 17 bases. The CDR3 totals 16 residues. CDR3 sequence (DNA): TGTGCCTGGAGCACCCCATATTTGACACTGAACACTGAAGCTTTCTTT. This sequence encodes CAWSTPYLTLNTEAFF.

The chain links TRBV6-5 to TRBJ2-1, with 8 bases fitting TRBD2. The germline CDR1 and CDR2 sequences are MNHEY and SVGAGI. This CDR3 region has 15 residues. The trim removed 6 bases at V and 3 bases at J, leaving 7 bases unmatched. The CDR3 nucleotides are TGTGCCAGCAGCCTCACTAGCGGAGGCTACAATGAGCAGTTCTTC. Its protein is CASSLTSGGYNEQFF.

In its sample, this clone was seen a few times. Here the CDR3 reads CSVGAGTSSGANVLTF. In nucleotides, the CDR3 is TGCAGCGTTGGGGCAGGGACTTCCTCTGGGGCCAACGTCCTGACTTTC. The chain couples TRBV29-1 to TRBJ2-6, with D tentatively TRBD2 (6 bases). The CDR3 is 16 amino acids. Between the trimmed V and J ends, which lost 4 bases and 0 bases, there was a span of 13 bases. The germline gives CDR1 SQVTM, CDR2 ANQGSEA. The full variable domain, its missing parts supplied by reference TRBV29-1 and TRBJ2-6, is SAVISQKPSRDICQRGTSLTIQCQVDSQVTMMFWYRQQPGQSLTLIATANQGSEATYESGFVIDKFPISRPNLTFSTLTVSNMSPEDSSIYLCSVGAGTSSGANVLTFGAGSRLTVL.

The gene calls are TRBV3-1 (or the pseudogene TRBV3-2) and TRBJ2-7; D is uncertain. The CDR3 consists of 15 residues. The germline V gene encodes CDR1 LGHDT and CDR2 YNNKEL (reference sequence). Trimming removed 2 bases from V and 4 bases from J, with 15 bases in between. CDR3 nucleotide sequence: TGTGCCAGCAGCCAAATGACAACACCGTTATACGAGCAGTACTTC. It is translated as CASSQMTTPLYEQYF.

This clone occurred many times. This chain uses TRBV5-5 with TRBJ2-7; 7 bases align to TRBD1. V was pared by 3 bases and J by 4 bases, with 7 bases of the junction left unmatched. In germline, CDR1 is SGHKS, CDR2 YYEKEE (reference sequence). This CDR3 spans 14 amino acids. The CDR3, as DNA: TGTGCCAGCAGCTGGGGTGGCAGGGGGTACGAGCAGTACTTC. This codes for CASSWGGRGYEQYF.

The chain carries TRBV11-3 and TRBJ2-7; TRBD1 matches at 8 bases. V lost 5 bases and J lost 3; bases outside the gene matches: 3. CDR1 is SGHNT and CDR2 is YENEEA in the germline V gene. The CDR3 is 13 residues long. DNA of the CDR3: TGTGCCAGCAGCCGGACAGGGAGCTACGAGCAGTACTTC. It translates to CASSRTGSYEQYF.

The CDR3 sequence is CASSSGYEQYF. The DNA of the CDR3 is TGCGCCAGCAGTTCAGGTTACGAGCAGTACTTC. The rearrangement links TRBV10-2 to TRBJ2-7; D remains unclear. This CDR3 region has 11 residues. Per the germline V gene, CDR1 is WSHSY and CDR2 is SAAADI. The V gene lost 5 bases and the J gene lost 4 bases, with 6 bases spanning the gap.

This clone was recorded once. The genes are TRBV5-1 and TRBJ2-3; the D gene is possibly TRBD2 (6 bases). The germline V gene has CDR1 SGHRS and CDR2 YFSETQ. The CDR3 loop spans 15 amino acids. V was trimmed by 5 bases and J by 1 base, leaving 14 bases between them. The CDR3 is CASRAGTAGTDTQYF. The CDR3 DNA reads as TGCGCCAGCAGGGCGGGGACGGCAGGCACAGATACGCAGTATTTT.

This sequence joins TRBV3-1 (or the pseudogene TRBV3-2) and TRBJ1-3; TRBD1 aligns across 7 bases. Germline V gives CDR1 LGHDT, CDR2 YNNKEL (reference sequence). This CDR3 has 14 residues. V dropped 4 bases and J dropped 4; count of bases not matched to a gene: 4. This CDR3 reads CASSLQGGGNTIYF. The CDR3 DNA reads TGTGCCAGCAGCCTCCAGGGGGGCGGAAACACCATATATTTT.

The chain recombines TRBV5-6 with TRBJ1-2; 8 bases line up with TRBD1. Trimming took 4 bases from V and 4 from J; bases not matched to a gene: 6. CDR3 length: 14 residues. CDR1 and CDR2 from the germline V gene are SGHDT and YYEEEE. CDR3 loop: CASSRTGTFYGYTF. CDR3 coding DNA: TGTGCCAGCAGCCGGACAGGGACATTCTATGGCTACACCTTC.

V usage is TRBV11-2 and J usage is TRBJ2-1; tentative D call: TRBD2 (7 bases). Deletions cut 6 bases from V and 9 bases from J, with 18 bases between. The CDR3 sequence is 14 residues long. Germline V gene data show CDR1 as SGHAT and CDR2 as FQNNGV. The CDR3 DNA reads as TGTGCCAGCAGGTCCCTGGGGGGGCTCGGTGAGCAGTTCTTC. Encoded protein: CASRSLGGLGEQFF.

The chain uses TRBV29-1 and TRBJ2-1, with 7 bases identical to TRBD2. Germline V lookup: CDR1 SQVTM, CDR2 ANQGSEA. CDR3 length equals 13 residues. V was pared by 0 bases and J by 6 bases, with 2 bases of the junction left unmatched. CDR3 sequence reads: CSVEESGANEQFF. In nucleotides, the CDR3 is TGCAGCGTTGAAGAAAGCGGGGCCAATGAGCAGTTCTTC.

There are a few counts of this clone. The chain combines TRBV27 with TRBJ2-7, with 11 bases that match TRBD2. V lost 0 bases and J lost 2; bases outside the gene matches: 0. Germline-derived CDR1 and CDR2 are MNHEY and SMNVEV (reference sequence). The CDR3 covers 15 residues. The CDR3 reads CASSLSSGRAYEQYF. In DNA form, the CDR3 reads TGTGCCAGCAGTTTATCTAGCGGGAGGGCCTACGAGCAGTACTTC.

The chain is built from TRBV27 and TRBJ1-1; D may be TRBD1 (5 bases). V was cut by 1 base and J by 3 bases, with 9 bases left in between. Germline V gene lookup returns CDR1 MNHEY and CDR2 SMNVEV (reference sequence). The CDR3 is made up of 14 amino acids. CDR3 amino acids: CASSLYGGHTEAFF. The CDR3 coding sequence is TGTGCCAGCAGTTTATACGGGGGTCACACTGAAGCTTTCTTT.

The V gene is TRBV27, the J gene TRBJ2-2; 9 bases line up with TRBD2. CDR3 length: 15 residues. CDR1 and CDR2 from the germline V gene are MNHEY and SMNVEV (reference sequence). With V trimmed by 6 bases and J by 1 base, 3 bases remained unmatched. CDR3: CASRLAGRNTGELFF. In DNA, the CDR3 is TGTGCCAGCAGGCTAGCGGGAAGGAACACCGGGGAGCTGTTTTTT.

This chain uses TRBV5-1 with TRBJ2-1; TRBD2 might be the D (5 bases). Looked up from germline, CDR1 is SGHRS and CDR2 is YFSETQ. CDR3 size: 12 residues. V was shortened by 4 bases and J by 10 bases, with 12 bases between the two germline ends. CDR3 in amino acids: CASSPPSGEQFF. CDR3 DNA: TGCGCCAGCAGCCCCCCTTCGGGGGAGCAGTTCTTC.

The chain links TRBV6-5 to TRBJ2-3, with 7 bases that match TRBD2. Germline CDR1 MNHEY, CDR2 SVGAGI. The CDR3 consists of 13 residues. V was pared by 9 bases and J by 5 bases, with 8 bases of the junction left unmatched. The CDR3 region is CASASGSRDTQYF. CDR3 bases: TGTGCCAGTGCTAGCGGATCCCGAGATACGCAGTATTTT.

The gene calls are TRBV18 and TRBJ2-5; maybe TRBD2 (5 bases). V was clipped by 0 bases and J by 4 bases, with 12 bases between them. This CDR3 spans 15 amino acids. Germline V gene lookup returns CDR1 KGHSH and CDR2 LQKENI. The CDR3 region is CASSPPSARGETQYF. The CDR3 coding sequence is TGTGCCAGCTCACCACCGAGTGCTCGGGGAGAGACCCAGTACTTC. Full variable domain (rest looked up from reference TRBV18 and TRBJ2-5): NAGVMQNPRHLVRRRGQEARLRCSPMKGHSHVYWYRQLPEEGLKFMVYLQKENIIDESGMPKERFSAEFPKEGPSILRIQQVVRGDSAAYFCASSPPSARGETQYFGPGTRLLVL.

The rearrangement links TRBV20-1 to TRBJ2-1, with a possible D match to TRBD2 (6 bases). Germline-derived CDR1 and CDR2 are DFQATT and SNEGSKA (reference sequence). The CDR3 contains 11 residues. CDR3 DNA: TGCAGAGCTCTCATGCGGGGTGAGCAGTTCTTC. Translation gives CRALMRGEQFF.